This T cell receptor beta chain was profiled in a study of T cell responses to AZD1222 COVID-19 vaccine. Study-level findings and limits: Baseline seropositivity characterized only six AZD1222 recipients.

The CDR3 covers 15 residues. A remark on this clone: The target antigen is unknown.

The method was immunoSEQ multiplex PCR; TCRdb's version includes in-frame clones alone and lacks a portion of them. The sample has roughly 120,000 clones, 70% to 90% seen once. This sequence joins TRBV7-5 and TRBJ1-1. TRBV7-5 is described as a pseudogene. The TCR originated in an adult in good health. The sequences come from peripheral blood, collected on day 0 of AZD1222 vaccination. CDR3 loop: CVRAGTHRTNTEAFF. The DNA of the CDR3 is TGTGTCAGAGCCGGTACCCATAGGACGAACACTGAAGCTTTCTTT.